This T cell receptor (beta chain) was identified in a study of shared clonotypes between healthy human individuals. Measured with immunoSEQ multiplex PCR; TCRdb has only the in-frame clones, and not every one. The sample records 800,000 to 1,200,000 clones, 70% to 80% being singletons. The germline V gene has CDR1 GTSNPN and CDR2 SVGIG (reference sequence). This CDR3 comprises 13 residues. Between the trimmed V and J ends, which lost 5 bases and 1 base, there was a span of 11 bases. From CD4+ cells came CD45RA+ naive and CD45RA-negative memory subsets. The rearrangement uses TRBV30 and TRBJ2-5; D is perhaps TRBD2 (6 bases). The specimen was memory CD4+ T cells from PBMCs. Subset noted: CD45RA-negative fraction. The source is a man aged 18-30 years in good health. Some clones in this sample may be carry-over from other donors' samples. The CDR3 DNA reads TGTGCCTGGGCGGAGGGTTCCCAAGAGACCCAGTACTTC. Its protein is CAWAEGSQETQYF.